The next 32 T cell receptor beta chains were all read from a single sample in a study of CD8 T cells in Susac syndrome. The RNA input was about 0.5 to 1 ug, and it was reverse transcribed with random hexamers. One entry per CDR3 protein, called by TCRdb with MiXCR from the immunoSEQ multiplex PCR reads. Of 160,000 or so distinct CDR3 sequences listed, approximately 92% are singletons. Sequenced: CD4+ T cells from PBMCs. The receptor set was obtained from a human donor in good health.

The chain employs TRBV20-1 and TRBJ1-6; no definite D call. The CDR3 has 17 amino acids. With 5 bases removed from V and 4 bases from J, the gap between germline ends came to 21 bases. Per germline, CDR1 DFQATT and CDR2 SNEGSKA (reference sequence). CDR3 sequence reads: CSASSSAADFYNSPLHF. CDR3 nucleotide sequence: TGCAGTGCTTCTTCTTCTGCTGCAGATTTTTATAATTCACCCCTCCACTTT.

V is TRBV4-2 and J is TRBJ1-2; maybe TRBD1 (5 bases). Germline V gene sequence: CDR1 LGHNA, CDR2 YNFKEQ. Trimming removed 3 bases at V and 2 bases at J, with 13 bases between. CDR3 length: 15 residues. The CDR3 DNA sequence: TGTGCCAGCAGCCAGGGGGGGACGGAGAACTATGGCTACACCTTC. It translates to CASSQGGTENYGYTF.

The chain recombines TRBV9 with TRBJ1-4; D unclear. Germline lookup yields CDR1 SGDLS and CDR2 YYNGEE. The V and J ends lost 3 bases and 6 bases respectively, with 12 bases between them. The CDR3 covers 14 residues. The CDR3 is CASSATRADEKLFF. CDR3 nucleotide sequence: TGTGCCAGCAGCGCGACCCGAGCCGATGAAAAACTGTTTTTT.

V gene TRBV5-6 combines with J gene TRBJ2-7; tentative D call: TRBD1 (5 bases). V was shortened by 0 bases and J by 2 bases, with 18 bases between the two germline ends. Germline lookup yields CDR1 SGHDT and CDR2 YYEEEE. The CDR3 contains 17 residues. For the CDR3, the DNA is TGTGCCAGCAGCTTGGGGCCTCCCAGGGCTTCCCCCTACGAGCAGTACTTC. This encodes CASSLGPPRASPYEQYF.

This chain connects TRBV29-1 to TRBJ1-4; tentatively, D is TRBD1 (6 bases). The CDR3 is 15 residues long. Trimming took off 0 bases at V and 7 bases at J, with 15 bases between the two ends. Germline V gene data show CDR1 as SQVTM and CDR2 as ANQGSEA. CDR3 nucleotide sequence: TGCAGCGTTGAAGATCCGGAGACAGGAATTGAAAAACTGTTTTTT. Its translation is CSVEDPETGIEKLFF.

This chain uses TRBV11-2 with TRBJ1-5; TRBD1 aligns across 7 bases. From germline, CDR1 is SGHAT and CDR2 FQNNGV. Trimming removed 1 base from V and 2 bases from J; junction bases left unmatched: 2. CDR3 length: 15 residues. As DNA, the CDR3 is TGTGCCAGCAGCTTAGGTGGGACAGGCAATCAGCCCCAGCATTTT. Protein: CASSLGGTGNQPQHF.

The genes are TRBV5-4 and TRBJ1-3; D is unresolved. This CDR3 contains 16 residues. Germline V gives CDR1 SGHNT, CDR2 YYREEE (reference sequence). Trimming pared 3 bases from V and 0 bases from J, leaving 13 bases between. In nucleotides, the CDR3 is TGTGCCAGCAGCTCGGCGGCCGGTGACTCTGGAAACACCATATATTTT. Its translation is CASSSAAGDSGNTIYF.

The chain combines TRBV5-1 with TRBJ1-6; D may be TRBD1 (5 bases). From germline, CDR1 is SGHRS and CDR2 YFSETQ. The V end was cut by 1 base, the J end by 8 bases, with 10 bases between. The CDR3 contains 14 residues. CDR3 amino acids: CASSLQGLDSPLHF. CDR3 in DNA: TGCGCCAGCAGCTTGCAGGGATTGGATTCACCCCTCCACTTT.

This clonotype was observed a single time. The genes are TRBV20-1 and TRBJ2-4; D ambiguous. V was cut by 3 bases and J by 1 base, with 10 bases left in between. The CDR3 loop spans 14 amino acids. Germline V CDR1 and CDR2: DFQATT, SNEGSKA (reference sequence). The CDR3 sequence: CSASGPLAKNIQYF. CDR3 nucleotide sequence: TGCAGTGCTAGTGGTCCCTTGGCCAAAAACATTCAGTACTTC.

The CDR3 loop reads CASSHPAGKGETQYF. CDR3 DNA sequence: TGCGCCAGCAGCCACCCCGCTGGGAAGGGGGAGACCCAGTACTTC. The chain combines TRBV10-2 with TRBJ2-5; TRBD1 might be the D (5 bases). CDR3 length: 15 amino acids. Germline CDR1 WSHSY, CDR2 SAAADI. V was trimmed by 6 bases and J by 5 bases, leaving 19 bases between them.

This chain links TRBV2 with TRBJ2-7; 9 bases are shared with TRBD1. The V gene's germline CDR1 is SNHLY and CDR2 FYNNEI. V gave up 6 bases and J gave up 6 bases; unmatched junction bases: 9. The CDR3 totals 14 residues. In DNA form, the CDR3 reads TGTGCCAGCAGCGTGGGACAGGGTGCGCCCGAGCAGTACTTC. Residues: CASSVGQGAPEQYF.

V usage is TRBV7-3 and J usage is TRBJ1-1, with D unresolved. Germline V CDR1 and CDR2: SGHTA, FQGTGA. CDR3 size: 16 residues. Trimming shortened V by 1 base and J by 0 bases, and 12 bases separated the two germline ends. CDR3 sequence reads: CASSLIPGPLNTEAFF. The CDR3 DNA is TGTGCCAGCAGCTTAATCCCCGGACCGCTGAACACTGAAGCTTTCTTT.

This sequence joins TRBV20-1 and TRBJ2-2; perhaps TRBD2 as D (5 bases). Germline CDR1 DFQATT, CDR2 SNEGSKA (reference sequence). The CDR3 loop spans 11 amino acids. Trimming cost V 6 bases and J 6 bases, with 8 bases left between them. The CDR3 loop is CSAQRAGELFF. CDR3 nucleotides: TGCAGTGCCCAGAGGGCCGGGGAGCTGTTTTTT.

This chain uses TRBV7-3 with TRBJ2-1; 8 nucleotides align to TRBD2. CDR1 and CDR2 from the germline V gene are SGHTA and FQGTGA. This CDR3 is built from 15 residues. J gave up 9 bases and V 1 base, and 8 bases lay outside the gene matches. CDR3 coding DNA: TGTGCCAGCAGCTTAAATTCGGGGGGGCAGGCTGAGCAGTTCTTC. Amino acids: CASSLNSGGQAEQFF.

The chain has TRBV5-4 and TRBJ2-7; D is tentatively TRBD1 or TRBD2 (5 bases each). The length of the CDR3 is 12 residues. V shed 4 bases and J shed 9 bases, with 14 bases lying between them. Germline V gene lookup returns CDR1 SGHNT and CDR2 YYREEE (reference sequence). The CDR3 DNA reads TGTGCCAGCAGCCAGGAAGGGACGAGGCAGTACTTC. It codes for CASSQEGTRQYF.

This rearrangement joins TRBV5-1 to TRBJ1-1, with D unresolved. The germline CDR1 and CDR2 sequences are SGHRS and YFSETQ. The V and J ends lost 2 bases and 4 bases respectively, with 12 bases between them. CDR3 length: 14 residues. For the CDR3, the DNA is TGCGCCAGCAGCTTCGAACCGGGTATCACTGAAGCTTTCTTT. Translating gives CASSFEPGITEAFF.

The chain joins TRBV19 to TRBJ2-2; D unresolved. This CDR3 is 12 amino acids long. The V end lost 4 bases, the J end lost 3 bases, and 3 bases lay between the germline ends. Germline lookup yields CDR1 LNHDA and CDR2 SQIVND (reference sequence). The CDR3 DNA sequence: TGTGCCAGTAGTACAGACACCGGGGAGCTGTTTTTT. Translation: CASSTDTGELFF. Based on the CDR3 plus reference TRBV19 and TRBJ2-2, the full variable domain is DGGITQSPKYLFRKEGQNVTLSCEQNLNHDAMYWYRQDPGQGLRLIYYSQIVNDFQKGDIAEGYSVSREKKESFPLTVTSAQKNPTAFYLCASSTDTGELFFGEGSRLTVL.

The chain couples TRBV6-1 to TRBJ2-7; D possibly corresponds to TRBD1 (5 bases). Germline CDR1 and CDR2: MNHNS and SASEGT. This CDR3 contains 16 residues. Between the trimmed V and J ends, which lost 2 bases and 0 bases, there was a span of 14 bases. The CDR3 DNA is TGTGCCAGCAGTGAAACTGTTGGGGCGGACTCCTACGAGCAGTACTTC. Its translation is CASSETVGADSYEQYF.

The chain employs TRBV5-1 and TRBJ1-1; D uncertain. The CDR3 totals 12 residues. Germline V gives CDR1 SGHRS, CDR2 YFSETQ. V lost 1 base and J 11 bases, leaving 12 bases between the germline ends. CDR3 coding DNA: TGCGCCAGCAGCTTGCAACAAGGGAATGCTTTCTTT. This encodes CASSLQQGNAFF.

The chain's CDR3 is CASSRTQGKSPLHF. The CDR3 DNA reads as TGTGCCAGCAGCCGCACACAGGGGAAATCACCCCTCCACTTT. This chain connects TRBV3-1 to TRBJ1-6; 7 bases agree with TRBD1. CDR1 LGHDT and CDR2 YNNKEL come from the germline V gene (reference sequence). With V trimmed by 4 bases and J by 10 bases, 7 bases remained unmatched. The CDR3 runs 14 residues.

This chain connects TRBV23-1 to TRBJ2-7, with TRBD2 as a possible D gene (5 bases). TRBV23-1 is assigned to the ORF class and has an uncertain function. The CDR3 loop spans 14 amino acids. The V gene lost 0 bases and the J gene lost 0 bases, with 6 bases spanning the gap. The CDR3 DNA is TGCGCCAGCAGTCAATCCCGGGACTCCTACGAGCAGTACTTC. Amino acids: CASSQSRDSYEQYF.

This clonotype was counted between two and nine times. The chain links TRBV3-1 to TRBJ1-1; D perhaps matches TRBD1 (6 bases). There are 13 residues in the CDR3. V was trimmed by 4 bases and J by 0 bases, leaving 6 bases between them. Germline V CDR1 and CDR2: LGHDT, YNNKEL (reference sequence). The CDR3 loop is CASSPGVNTEAFF. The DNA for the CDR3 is TGTGCCAGCAGCCCAGGGGTGAACACTGAAGCTTTCTTT.

CDR3 sequence (DNA): TGCGCCAGCAGCTGGGGACTAGCGGTTGGAGAGACCCAGTACTTC. This encodes CASSWGLAVGETQYF. The V call is TRBV5-1, the J call TRBJ2-5; 11 bases line up with TRBD2. CDR1 is SGHRS, CDR2 YFSETQ, per germline. J was trimmed by 4 bases and V by 3 bases; bases with no gene match: 5. The CDR3 sequence is 15 residues long.

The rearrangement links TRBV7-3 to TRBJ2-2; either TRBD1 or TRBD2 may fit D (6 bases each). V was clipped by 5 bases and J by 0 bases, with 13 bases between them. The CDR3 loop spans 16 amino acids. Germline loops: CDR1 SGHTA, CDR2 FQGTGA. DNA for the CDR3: TGTGCCAGCAGCCTAATGGGGGGCACGAACACCGGGGAGCTGTTTTTT. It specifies CASSLMGGTNTGELFF.

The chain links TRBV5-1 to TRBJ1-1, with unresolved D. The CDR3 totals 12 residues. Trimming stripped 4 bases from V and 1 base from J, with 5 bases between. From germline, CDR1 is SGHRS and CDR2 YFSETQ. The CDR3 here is CASSGGNTEAFF. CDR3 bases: TGCGCCAGCAGCGGAGGGAACACTGAAGCTTTCTTT. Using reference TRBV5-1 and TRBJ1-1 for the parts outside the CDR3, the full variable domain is KAGVTQTPRYLIKTRGQQVTLSCSPISGHRSVSWYQQTPGQGLQFLFEYFSETQRNKGNFPGRFSGRQFSNSRSEMNVSTLELGDSALYLCASSGGNTEAFFGQGTRLTVV.

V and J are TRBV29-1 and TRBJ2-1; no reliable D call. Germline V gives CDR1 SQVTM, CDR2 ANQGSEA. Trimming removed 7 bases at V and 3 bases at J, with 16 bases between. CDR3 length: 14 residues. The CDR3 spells CSGAQQYDYNEQFF. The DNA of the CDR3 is TGCAGCGGGGCCCAGCAGTACGACTACAATGAGCAGTTCTTC.

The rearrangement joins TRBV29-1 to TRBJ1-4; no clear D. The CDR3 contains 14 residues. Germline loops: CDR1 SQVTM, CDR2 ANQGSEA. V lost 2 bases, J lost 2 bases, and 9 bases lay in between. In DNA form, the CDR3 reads TGCAGCGTTGAAACGACGGGGACTAATGAAAAACTGTTTTTT. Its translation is CSVETTGTNEKLFF.

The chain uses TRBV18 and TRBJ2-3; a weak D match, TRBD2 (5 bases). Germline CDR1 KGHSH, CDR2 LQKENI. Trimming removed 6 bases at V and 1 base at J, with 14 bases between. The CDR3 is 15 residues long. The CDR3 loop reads CASSPWTEGTDTQYF. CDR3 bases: TGTGCCAGCTCCCCTTGGACGGAGGGCACAGATACGCAGTATTTT.

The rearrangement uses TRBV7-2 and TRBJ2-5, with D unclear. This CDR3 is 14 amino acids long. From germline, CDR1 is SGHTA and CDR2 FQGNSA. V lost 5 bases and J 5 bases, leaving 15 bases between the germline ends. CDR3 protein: CASSPQILGETQYF. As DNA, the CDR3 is TGTGCCAGCAGCCCCCAAATCCTGGGGGAGACCCAGTACTTC.

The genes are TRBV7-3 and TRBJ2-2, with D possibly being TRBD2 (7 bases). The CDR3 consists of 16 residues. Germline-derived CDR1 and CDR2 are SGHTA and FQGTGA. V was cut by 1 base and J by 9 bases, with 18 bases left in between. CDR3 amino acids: CASSLRGGLSPRELFF. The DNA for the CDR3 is TGTGCCAGCAGCTTAAGGGGGGGCCTCTCGCCGAGGGAGCTGTTTTTT.

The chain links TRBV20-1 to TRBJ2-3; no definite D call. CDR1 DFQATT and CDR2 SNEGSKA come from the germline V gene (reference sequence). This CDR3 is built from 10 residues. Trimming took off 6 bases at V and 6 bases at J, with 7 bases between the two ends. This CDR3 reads CSALWDTQYF. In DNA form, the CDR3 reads TGCAGTGCCCTGTGGGATACGCAGTATTTT.

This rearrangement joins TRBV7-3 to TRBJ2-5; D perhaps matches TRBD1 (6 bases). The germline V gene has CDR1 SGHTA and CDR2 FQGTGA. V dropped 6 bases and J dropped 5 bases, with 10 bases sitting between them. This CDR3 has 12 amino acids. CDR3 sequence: CASRGAGETQYF. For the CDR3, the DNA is TGTGCCAGCAGGGGGGCCGGGGAGACCCAGTACTTC.